This T cell receptor beta chain was sequenced for a study of OX40 agonist ivuxolimab in advanced cancers. Sequencing used immunoSEQ multiplex PCR; TCRdb keeps in-frame clones, though not all of them. The repertoire holds about 71,000 clones, with roughly nine tenths as singletons. With respect to this clone: Its matching antigen is unknown.

Study results and limitations: Antigen specificity remained undetermined for the expanded peripheral T cells. The study observed clonal expansion of CD4+ and CD8+ blood T cells by week 6 at 0.1 to 3.0 mg/kg.

Germline trimming cut 5 bases from V and 8 bases from J; bases unmatched to any gene: 8. Germline values: CDR1 SGHTA, CDR2 FQGTGA. The CDR3 is made up of 16 amino acids. No patient had autoimmune disease or received systemic immunosuppression. Sampling of blood occurred at baseline, cycle 4 day 1, and cycle 7 day 1. Sequencing used CD4+ or CD8+ T cells sorted from blood, obtained in a trial of the OX40 agonist ivuxolimab. V is TRBV7-3 and J is TRBJ2-1, with 14 bases matching TRBD2. This TCR came from an adult with an advanced solid tumor such as melanoma, head and neck, liver or kidney cancer. The CDR3 loop is CASSTGGLAGADEQFF. The CDR3 region has the DNA TGTGCCAGCAGCACCGGGGGACTAGCGGGAGCGGATGAGCAGTTCTTC.